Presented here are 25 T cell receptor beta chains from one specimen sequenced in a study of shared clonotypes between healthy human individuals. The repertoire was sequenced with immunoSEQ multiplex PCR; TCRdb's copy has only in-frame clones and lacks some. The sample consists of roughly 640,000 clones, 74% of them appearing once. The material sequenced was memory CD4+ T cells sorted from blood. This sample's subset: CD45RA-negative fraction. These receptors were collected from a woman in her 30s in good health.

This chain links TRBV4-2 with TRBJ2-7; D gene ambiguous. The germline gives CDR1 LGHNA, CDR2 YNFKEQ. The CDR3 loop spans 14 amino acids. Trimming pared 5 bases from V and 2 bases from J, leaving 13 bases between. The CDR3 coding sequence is TGTGCCAGCAGCGTCCTTGGCTATGCCTACGAGCAGTACTTC. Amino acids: CASSVLGYAYEQYF.

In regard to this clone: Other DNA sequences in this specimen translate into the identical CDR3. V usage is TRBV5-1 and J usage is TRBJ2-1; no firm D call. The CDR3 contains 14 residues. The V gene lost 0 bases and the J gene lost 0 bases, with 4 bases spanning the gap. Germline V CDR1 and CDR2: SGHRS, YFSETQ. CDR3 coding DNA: TGCGCCAGCAGCTTGGCAGACTCCTACAATGAGCAGTTCTTC. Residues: CASSLADSYNEQFF.

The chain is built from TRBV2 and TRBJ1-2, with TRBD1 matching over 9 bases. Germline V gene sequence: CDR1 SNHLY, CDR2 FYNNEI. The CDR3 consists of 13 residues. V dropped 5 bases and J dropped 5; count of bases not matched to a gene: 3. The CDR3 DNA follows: TGTGCCAGCAGTTTGGGACAGGGTTATGGCTACACCTTC. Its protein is CASSLGQGYGYTF.

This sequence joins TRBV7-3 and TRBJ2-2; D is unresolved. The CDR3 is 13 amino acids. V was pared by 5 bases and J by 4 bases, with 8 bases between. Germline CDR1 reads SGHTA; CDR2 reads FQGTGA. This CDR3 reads CASSDISTGELFF. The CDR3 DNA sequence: TGTGCCAGCAGCGACATTAGCACCGGGGAGCTGTTTTTT.

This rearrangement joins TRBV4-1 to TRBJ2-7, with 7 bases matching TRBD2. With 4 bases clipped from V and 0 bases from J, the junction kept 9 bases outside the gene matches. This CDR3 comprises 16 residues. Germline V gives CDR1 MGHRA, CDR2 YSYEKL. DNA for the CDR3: TGCGCCAGCAGCCTCTTAACTAGCGCAAGCTCCTACGAGCAGTACTTC. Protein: CASSLLTSASSYEQYF.

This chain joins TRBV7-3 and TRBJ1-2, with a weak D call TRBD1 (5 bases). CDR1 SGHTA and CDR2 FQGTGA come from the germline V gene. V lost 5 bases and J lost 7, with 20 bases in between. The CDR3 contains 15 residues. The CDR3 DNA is TGTGCCAGCAGCCCAACAACGGGGGGTATCGGTGGCTACACCTTC. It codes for CASSPTTGGIGGYTF.

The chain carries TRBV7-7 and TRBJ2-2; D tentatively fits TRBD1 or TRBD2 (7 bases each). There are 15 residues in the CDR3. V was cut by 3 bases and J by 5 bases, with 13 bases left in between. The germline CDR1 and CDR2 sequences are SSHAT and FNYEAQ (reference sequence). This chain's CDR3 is CASSFNQGGTGELFF. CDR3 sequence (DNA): TGTGCCAGCAGCTTTAACCAGGGGGGGACCGGGGAGCTGTTTTTT.

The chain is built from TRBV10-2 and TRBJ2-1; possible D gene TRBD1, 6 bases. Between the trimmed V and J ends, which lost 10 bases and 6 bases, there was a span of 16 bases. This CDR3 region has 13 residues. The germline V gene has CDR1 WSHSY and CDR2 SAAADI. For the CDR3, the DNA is TGCGCCACCTCAGCCACAGGGTTCAATGAGCAGTTCTTC. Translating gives CATSATGFNEQFF.

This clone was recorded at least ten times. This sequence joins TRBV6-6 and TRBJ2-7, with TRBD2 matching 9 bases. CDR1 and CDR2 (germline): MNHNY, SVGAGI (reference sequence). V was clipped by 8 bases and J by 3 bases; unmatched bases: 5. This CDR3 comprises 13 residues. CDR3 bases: TGTGCCAGCGCAGTAGCGGGAGACTACGAGCAGTACTTC. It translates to CASAVAGDYEQYF.

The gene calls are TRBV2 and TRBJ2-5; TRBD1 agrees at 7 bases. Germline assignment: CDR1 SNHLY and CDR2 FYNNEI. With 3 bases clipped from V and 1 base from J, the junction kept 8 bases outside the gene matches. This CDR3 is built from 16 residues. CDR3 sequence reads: CASSDGDRGSQETQYF. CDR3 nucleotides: TGTGCCAGCAGTGACGGGGACAGAGGCTCCCAAGAGACCCAGTACTTC.

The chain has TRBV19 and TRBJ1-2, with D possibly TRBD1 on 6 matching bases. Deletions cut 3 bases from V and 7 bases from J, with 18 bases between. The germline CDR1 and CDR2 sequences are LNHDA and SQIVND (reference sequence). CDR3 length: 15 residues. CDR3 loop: CASSIRQDSKVGYTF. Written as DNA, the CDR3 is TGTGCCAGTAGTATCAGACAGGACTCCAAAGTTGGCTACACCTTC.

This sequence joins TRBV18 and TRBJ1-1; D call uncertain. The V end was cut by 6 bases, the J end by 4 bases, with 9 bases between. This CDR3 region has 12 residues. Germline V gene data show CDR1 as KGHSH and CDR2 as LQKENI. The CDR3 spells CASSKSATEAFF. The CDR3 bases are TGTGCCAGCTCGAAATCGGCCACTGAAGCTTTCTTT.

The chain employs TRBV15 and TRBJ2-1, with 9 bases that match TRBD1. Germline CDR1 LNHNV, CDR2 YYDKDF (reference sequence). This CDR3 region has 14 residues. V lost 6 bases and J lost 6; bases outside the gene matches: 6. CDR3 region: CATSKGQGPNEQFF. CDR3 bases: TGTGCCACCAGTAAGGGACAGGGCCCCAATGAGCAGTTCTTC.

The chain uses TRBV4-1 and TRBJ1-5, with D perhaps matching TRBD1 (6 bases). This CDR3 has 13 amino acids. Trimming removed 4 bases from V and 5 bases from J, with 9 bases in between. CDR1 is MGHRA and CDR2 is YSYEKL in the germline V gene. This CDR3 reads CASSPQGDQPQHF. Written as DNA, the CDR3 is TGCGCCAGCAGCCCACAGGGAGATCAGCCCCAGCATTTT.

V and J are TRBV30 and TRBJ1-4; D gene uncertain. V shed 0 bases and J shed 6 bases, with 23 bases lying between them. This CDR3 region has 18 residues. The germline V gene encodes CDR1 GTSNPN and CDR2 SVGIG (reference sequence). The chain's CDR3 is CAWSVPTPRHSFYEKLFF. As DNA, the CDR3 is TGTGCCTGGAGTGTGCCCACACCACGACATTCATTCTATGAAAAACTGTTTTTT.

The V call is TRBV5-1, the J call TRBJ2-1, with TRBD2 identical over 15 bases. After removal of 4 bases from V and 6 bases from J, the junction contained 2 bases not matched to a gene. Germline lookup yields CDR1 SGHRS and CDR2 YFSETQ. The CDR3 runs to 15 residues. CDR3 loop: CASSRTSGRANEQFF. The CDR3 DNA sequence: TGCGCCAGCAGCCGGACTAGCGGGAGGGCCAATGAGCAGTTCTTC.

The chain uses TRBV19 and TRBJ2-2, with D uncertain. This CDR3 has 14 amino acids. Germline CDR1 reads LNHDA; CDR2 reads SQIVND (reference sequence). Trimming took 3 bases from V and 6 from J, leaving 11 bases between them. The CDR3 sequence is CASSIGYAPGELFF. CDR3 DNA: TGTGCCAGTAGTATTGGGTACGCTCCCGGGGAGCTGTTTTTT.

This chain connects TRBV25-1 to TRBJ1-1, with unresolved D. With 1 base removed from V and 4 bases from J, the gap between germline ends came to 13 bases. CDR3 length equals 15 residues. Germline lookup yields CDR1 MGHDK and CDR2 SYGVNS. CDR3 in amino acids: CASSELSGVITEAFF. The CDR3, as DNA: TGTGCCAGCAGTGAATTGTCAGGAGTGATCACTGAAGCTTTCTTT.

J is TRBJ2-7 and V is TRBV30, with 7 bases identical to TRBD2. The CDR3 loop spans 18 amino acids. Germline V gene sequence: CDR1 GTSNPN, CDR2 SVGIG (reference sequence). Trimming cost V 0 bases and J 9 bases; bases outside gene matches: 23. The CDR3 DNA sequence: TGTGCCTGGAGTGTACTTCATGATCTTCGGCGGGAGTTACCCTCGCAGTACTTC. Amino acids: CAWSVLHDLRRELPSQYF.

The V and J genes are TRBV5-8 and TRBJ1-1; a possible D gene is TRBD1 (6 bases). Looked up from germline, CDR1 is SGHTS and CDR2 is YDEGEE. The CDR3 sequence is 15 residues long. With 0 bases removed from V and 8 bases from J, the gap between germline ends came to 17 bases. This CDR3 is CASSLARRGGAEAFF. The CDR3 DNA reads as TGTGCCAGCAGCTTGGCCCGCAGGGGAGGGGCCGAAGCTTTCTTT.

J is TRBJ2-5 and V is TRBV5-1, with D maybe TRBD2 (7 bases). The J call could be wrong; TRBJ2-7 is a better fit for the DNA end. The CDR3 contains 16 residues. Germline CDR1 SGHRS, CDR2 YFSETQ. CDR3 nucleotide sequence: TGCGCCAGCAGCGGGGGGGCGTCAACCGACTCCTACGAGCAGTACTTC. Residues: CASSGGASTDSYEQYF.

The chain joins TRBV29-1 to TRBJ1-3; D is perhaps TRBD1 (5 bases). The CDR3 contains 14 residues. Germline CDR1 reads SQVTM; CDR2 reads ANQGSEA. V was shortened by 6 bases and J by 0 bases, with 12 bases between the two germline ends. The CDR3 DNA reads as TGCAGCGTAGGGGACTCCGGCTCTGGAAACACCATATATTTT. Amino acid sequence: CSVGDSGSGNTIYF.

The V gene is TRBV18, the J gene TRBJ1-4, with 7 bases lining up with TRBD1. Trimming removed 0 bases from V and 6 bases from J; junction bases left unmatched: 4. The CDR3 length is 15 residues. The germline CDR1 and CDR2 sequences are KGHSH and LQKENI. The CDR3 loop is CASSPPSGGDEKLFF. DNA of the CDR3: TGTGCCAGCTCACCACCTTCAGGGGGAGATGAAAAACTGTTTTTT.

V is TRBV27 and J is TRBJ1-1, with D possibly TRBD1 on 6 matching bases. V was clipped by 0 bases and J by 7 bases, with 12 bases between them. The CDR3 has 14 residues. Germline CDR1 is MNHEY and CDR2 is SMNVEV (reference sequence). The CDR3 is CASSLSRQGFEAFF. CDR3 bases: TGTGCCAGCAGTTTATCGCGCCAGGGGTTTGAAGCTTTCTTT.

CDR3 loop: CASSPGTQETQYF. Written as DNA, the CDR3 is TGTGCCAGCAGCCCTGGGACACAAGAGACCCAGTACTTC. The V call is TRBV7-8, the J call TRBJ2-5; D is possibly TRBD1 (6 bases). Per germline, CDR1 SGHVS and CDR2 FQNEAQ. Deletions cut 5 bases from V and 2 bases from J, with 9 bases between. The CDR3 consists of 13 residues.